These T cell receptor beta chains were read from a single sample in a study of blood T cell repertoires in COVID-19. Assay: immunoSEQ multiplex PCR; the TCRdb copy retains only in-frame clones and omits some. The sample lists about 220,000 clones; 80% were seen once. Material for sequencing was peripheral blood. The origin of the receptors is a human donor in a cohort sampled during active COVID-19. Both conserved end residues are part of each CDR3. A D gene is named only where the DNA matches it firmly. Clone size appears in some rows only: once, few, many, or a class for an expanded clone.

v_call: TRBV19; clone_size: -; j_call: TRBJ1-3; d_call: -; cdr3_aa: CASSSDGTSSGNTIYF; cdr3_nt: TGTGCCAGTAGCAGCGACGGGACATCCTCTGGAAACACCATATATTTT
v_call: TRBV6-5; clone_size: -; j_call: TRBJ2-2; d_call: TRBD1; cdr3_aa: CASRRTGAYTGELFF; cdr3_nt: TGTGCCAGCAGGAGGACAGGGGCATACACCGGGGAGCTGTTTTTT
v_call: TRBV24-1; clone_size: -; j_call: TRBJ1-5; d_call: -; cdr3_aa: CATSDSTTTDQPQHF; cdr3_nt: TGTGCCACCAGTGATTCCACGACGACAGATCAGCCCCAGCATTTT
v_call: TRBV3-1/TRBV3-2; clone_size: -; j_call: TRBJ2-1; d_call: TRBD2; cdr3_aa: CASSRLGLAGVRVEQFF; cdr3_nt: TGTGCCAGCAGCCGATTGGGACTAGCGGGAGTTCGTGTTGAGCAGTTCTTC
v_call: TRBV9; clone_size: -; j_call: TRBJ1-1; d_call: -; cdr3_aa: CASSAPSQGPTEAFF; cdr3_nt: TGTGCCAGCAGCGCCCCAAGTCAGGGTCCCACTGAAGCTTTCTTT
v_call: TRBV4-3; clone_size: -; j_call: TRBJ1-6; d_call: -; cdr3_aa: CASSQDLRRVSPLHF; cdr3_nt: TGCGCCAGCAGCCAAGATCTAAGGAGGGTGTCCCCCCTCCACTTT
v_call: TRBV7-9; clone_size: -; j_call: TRBJ1-6; d_call: -; cdr3_aa: CASAWGDSPLHF; cdr3_nt: TGTGCCAGCGCCTGGGGCGATTCACCCCTCCACTTT
v_call: TRBV2; clone_size: -; j_call: TRBJ2-7; d_call: -; cdr3_aa: CASSGTDRSEQYF; cdr3_nt: TGTGCCAGCTCGGGAACGGACAGAAGCGAGCAGTACTTC
v_call: TRBV7-9; clone_size: -; j_call: TRBJ2-5; d_call: -; cdr3_aa: CASSSTSGTQYF; cdr3_nt: TGTGCCAGCAGCTCCACGAGCGGGACCCAGTACTTC
v_call: TRBV5-6; clone_size: -; j_call: TRBJ1-5; d_call: -; cdr3_aa: CASSLGSGQPQHF; cdr3_nt: TGTGCCAGCAGCCTCGGGTCGGGGCAGCCCCAGCATTTT
v_call: TRBV6-1; clone_size: -; j_call: TRBJ2-7; d_call: -; cdr3_aa: CASSEAGVHSYEQYF; cdr3_nt: TGTGCCAGCAGTGAAGCCGGGGTCCACTCCTACGAGCAGTACTTC
v_call: TRBV5-8; clone_size: -; j_call: TRBJ2-2; d_call: -; cdr3_aa: CASSLEGNAGELFF; cdr3_nt: TGTGCCAGCAGCTTGGAGGGGAACGCCGGGGAGCTGTTTTTT
v_call: TRBV5-1; clone_size: -; j_call: TRBJ2-3; d_call: TRBD2; cdr3_aa: CASSLLAGGLTDTQYF; cdr3_nt: TGCGCCAGCAGCTTACTCGCGGGAGGTCTAACAGATACGCAGTATTTT
v_call: TRBV7-8; clone_size: once; j_call: TRBJ2-7; d_call: TRBD2; cdr3_aa: CASSTSGTSSYEQYF; cdr3_nt: TGTGCCAGCAGCACTAGCGGGACAAGCTCCTACGAGCAGTACTTC
v_call: TRBV9; clone_size: -; j_call: TRBJ2-1; d_call: TRBD2; cdr3_aa: CASSTRLAPNNEQFF; cdr3_nt: TGTGCCAGCAGCACCAGACTAGCGCCTAACAATGAGCAGTTCTTC
v_call: TRBV7-2; clone_size: -; j_call: TRBJ2-3; d_call: TRBD2; cdr3_aa: CASSVWTSGGLTDTQYF; cdr3_nt: TGTGCCAGCAGCGTCTGGACTAGCGGGGGCCTCACAGATACGCAGTATTTT
v_call: TRBV27; clone_size: -; j_call: TRBJ2-7; d_call: -; cdr3_aa: CASSLGSGEQYF; cdr3_nt: TGTGCCAGCAGTTTAGGGTCGGGGGAGCAGTACTTC
v_call: TRBV6-5; clone_size: -; j_call: TRBJ1-2; d_call: -; cdr3_aa: CASSYSIPAVGYGYTF; cdr3_nt: TGTGCCAGCAGTTACTCGATCCCGGCGGTCGGCTATGGCTACACCTTC
v_call: TRBV10-3; clone_size: -; j_call: TRBJ2-3; d_call: TRBD2; cdr3_aa: CAISEGLAGGTDTQYF; cdr3_nt: TGTGCCATCAGTGAAGGACTAGCGGGAGGCACAGATACGCAGTATTTT